This TCR beta chain was observed in a study of blood T cell repertoires in COVID-19. Study context: Italy, Spain and the United States were the sources of the convalescent and acute COVID-19 samples.

This CDR3 is 13 amino acids long. Germline-derived CDR1 and CDR2 are SGHAT and FQNNGV. V shed 4 bases and J 7 bases; nucleotides not matched to a gene: 3. The method was immunoSEQ multiplex PCR; TCRdb's version includes in-frame clones alone and lacks a portion of them. The data hold roughly 11,000 clones, with 70% to 85% observed a single time. This sequence joins TRBV11-2 and TRBJ1-2, with 10 nucleotides matching TRBD1. This TCR came from a human donor in a cohort sampled during active COVID-19. Sequences were obtained from peripheral blood. As DNA, the CDR3 is TGTGCCAGCAGCTCAGACAGGGGGCCTGGCTACACCTTC. It encodes CASSSDRGPGYTF.